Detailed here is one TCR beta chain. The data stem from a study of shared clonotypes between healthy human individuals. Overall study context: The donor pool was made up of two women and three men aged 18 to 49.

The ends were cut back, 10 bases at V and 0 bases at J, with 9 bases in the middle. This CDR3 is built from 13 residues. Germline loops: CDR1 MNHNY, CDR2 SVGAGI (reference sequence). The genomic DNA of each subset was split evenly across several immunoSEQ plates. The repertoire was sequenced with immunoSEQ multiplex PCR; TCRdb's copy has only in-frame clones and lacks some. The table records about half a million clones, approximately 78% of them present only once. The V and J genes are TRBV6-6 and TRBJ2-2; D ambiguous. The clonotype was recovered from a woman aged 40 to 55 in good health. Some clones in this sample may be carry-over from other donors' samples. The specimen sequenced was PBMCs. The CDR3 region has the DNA TGTGCCATGTGGAGTCCGAACACCGGGGAGCTGTTTTTT. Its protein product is CAMWSPNTGELFF.